The subject of this entry is one TCR beta chain. Its antigen is undetermined. Germline assignment: CDR1 SGHVS and CDR2 FNYEAQ. Between the trimmed V and J ends, which lost 3 bases and 0 bases, there was a span of 14 bases. The CDR3 has 17 amino acids. Repertoires were generated with immunoSEQ multiplex PCR, while TCRdb's copy carries only in-frame clones and drops some. The sample has 550,000 to 650,000 clones; 95% to 97% are singletons. Naive CD8 cells comprised CD45RO-negative, CCR7-positively selected cells, excluding terminally differentiated effector memory CD45RA+ cells. This sample is drawn from a study of shared clonotypes between healthy human individuals. Overall study: With ages of 18 to 49, the donors were a couple of women and a few men. Study-wide results and limits: The sampled material consisted only of blood, and tissue repertoires are likely to differ. Donor clonotype sharing was expected to depend on sequencing depth. Sequencing of the sorted subsets was shown by rarefaction to be incomplete despite large depth.

Sequenced sample: naive CD8+ T cells sorted from blood. The sequence derives from a woman aged 25-40 years in good health. This chain connects TRBV7-6 to TRBJ2-2; a possible D gene is TRBD2 (5 bases). The CDR3: CASSLGGGLANTGELFF. The CDR3 DNA sequence: TGTGCCAGCAGCTTGGGTGGCGGACTGGCGAACACCGGGGAGCTGTTTTTT.